One and the same sample provided the 9 T cell receptor beta chains below, sequenced in a study of T-cell reconstitution after alpha-beta-depleted transplantation in children. Library preparation (for TCRbeta) was performed with unique molecular identifiers. TCRdb recomputed calls from the PCR reads with MiXCR, one row per CDR3 protein. The repertoire has approximately 390,000 distinct CDR3 sequences, approximately 11% of them found once; the top ten carry 5% to 6.5%. The input for sequencing was PBMCs from the stem cell graft donor, taken from the stem cell graft. These receptors were collected from a human donor who donated a stem cell graft to a child with acute myeloid leukemia.

This clonotype turned up a few times. The chain couples TRBV5-1 to TRBJ2-5, with 10 bases aligning to TRBD2. Unmatched junction bases numbered 2, after V lost 3 bases and J lost 0 bases. Germline V gives CDR1 SGHRS, CDR2 YFSETQ. The CDR3 is 15 residues long. In DNA form, the CDR3 reads TGCGCCAGCAGCTGGACTAGCGGAAACCAAGAGACCCAGTACTTC. It specifies CASSWTSGNQETQYF. Drawing the rest from reference TRBV5-1 and TRBJ2-5, the complete variable domain is KAGVTQTPRYLIKTRGQQVTLSCSPISGHRSVSWYQQTPGQGLQFLFEYFSETQRNKGNFPGRFSGRQFSNSRSEMNVSTLELGDSALYLCASSWTSGNQETQYFGPGTRLLVL.

There are many counts of this clonotype. The chain joins TRBV6-2 or TRBV6-3 to TRBJ1-5; 11 nucleotides agree with TRBD1. The CDR3 is made up of 15 amino acids. Germline loops: CDR1 MNHEY, CDR2 SVGEGT. V lost 4 bases and J lost 6; bases outside the gene matches: 5. The CDR3 nucleotides are TGTGCCAGCAGTTGGACAGGGGGCATCCGTCAGCCCCAGCATTTT. It is translated as CASSWTGGIRQPQHF.

The CDR3 region has the DNA TGCGCCAGCAGCTCTACGTCCGGGGAGCTGTTTTTT. It yields the protein CASSSTSGELFF. The V call is TRBV5-1, the J call TRBJ2-2; unclear D gene. The germline V gene encodes CDR1 SGHRS and CDR2 YFSETQ. V dropped 3 bases and J dropped 6 bases, with 6 bases sitting between them. The CDR3 runs 12 residues.

The J gene is TRBJ2-7, the V gene TRBV5-1; 7 bases align to TRBD2. V shed 4 bases, J shed 5 bases, and the junction held 9 bases outside the gene matches. Germline V gene sequence: CDR1 SGHRS, CDR2 YFSETQ. The CDR3 is 14 amino acids. The CDR3 bases are TGCGCCAGCAGCCCCGGAAGGGAGGGGAACGAGCAGTACTTC. Residues: CASSPGREGNEQYF. The full variable domain, with the rest looked up from reference TRBV5-1 and TRBJ2-7, is KAGVTQTPRYLIKTRGQQVTLSCSPISGHRSVSWYQQTPGQGLQFLFEYFSETQRNKGNFPGRFSGRQFSNSRSEMNVSTLELGDSALYLCASSPGREGNEQYFGPGTRLTVT.

This clonotype was seen only a few times. V is TRBV5-1 and J is TRBJ2-3, with D tentatively TRBD1 (6 bases). Germline CDR1 reads SGHRS; CDR2 reads YFSETQ. The CDR3 is made up of 15 amino acids. With 0 bases removed from V and 4 bases from J, the gap between germline ends came to 12 bases. DNA of the CDR3: TGCGCCAGCAGCTTGGCCTTGGGGGCGGCAGATACGCAGTATTTT. Its translation: CASSLALGAADTQYF.

This clonotype was seen a few times. The chain recombines TRBV5-5 with TRBJ1-1; D remains unclear. The ends were cut back, 0 bases at V and 0 bases at J, with 12 bases in the middle. The CDR3 runs to 16 residues. Germline V gene sequence: CDR1 SGHKS, CDR2 YYEKEE (reference sequence). CDR3 region: CASSLALVRMNTEAFF. CDR3 DNA: TGTGCCAGCAGCTTGGCCCTGGTAAGGATGAACACTGAAGCTTTCTTT.

The V and J genes are TRBV5-1 and TRBJ2-5; D remains ambiguous. The V gene's germline CDR1 is SGHRS and CDR2 YFSETQ. The CDR3 is made up of 14 amino acids. V lost 3 bases and J 2 bases, leaving 11 bases between the germline ends. The CDR3 loop is CASSWKLTQETQYF. CDR3 nucleotide sequence: TGCGCCAGCAGCTGGAAGCTGACACAAGAGACCCAGTACTTC.

The chain carries TRBV7-9 and TRBJ2-5, with 8 positions matching TRBD1. Germline CDR1 and CDR2: SEHNR and FQNEAQ (reference sequence). V lost 6 bases and J lost 3; bases outside the gene matches: 6. The length of the CDR3 is 14 residues. CDR3 residues: CASRFETGEETQYF. CDR3 DNA sequence: TGTGCCAGCAGGTTCGAGACAGGGGAAGAGACCCAGTACTTC.

This clonotype came up many times. This chain's CDR3 is CSARESVTEAFF. In nucleotides, the CDR3 is TGCAGTGCTAGAGAATCGGTGACTGAAGCTTTCTTT. The chain recombines TRBV20-1 with TRBJ1-1; D is uncertain. With 0 bases removed from V and 5 bases from J, the gap between germline ends came to 7 bases. This CDR3 is 12 amino acids long. Germline V gives CDR1 DFQATT, CDR2 SNEGSKA (reference sequence).